This TCR beta chain was found in a study of OX40 agonist ivuxolimab in advanced cancers. The CDR3 covers 12 residues. The V end lost 4 bases, the J end lost 3 bases, and 5 bases lay between the germline ends. From germline, CDR1 is MDHEN and CDR2 SYDVKM. Some clones are missing from TCRdb's copy, which holds only in-frame ones; the method was immunoSEQ multiplex PCR. The sample comprises some 64,000 clones, 75% to 95% of which are singletons, and 5.2% rests with the top ten. The rearrangement joins TRBV28 to TRBJ2-3; D not certain. Here the sequenced sample was CD4+ or CD8+ T cells sorted from blood, taken in a trial of the OX40 agonist ivuxolimab. The source is an adult with an advanced solid tumor such as melanoma, head and neck, liver or kidney cancer. Here the CDR3 DNA reads TGTGCCAGCAGTTCCACTACAGATACGCAGTATTTT. Its translation: CASSSTTDTQYF.